This T cell receptor beta chain was profiled in a study of neurological immune-mediated disorders. Study outcomes and limitations: One cluster of related CDR3 sequences contained, by phylogenetic grouping, the repertoires of 18 of 34 multiple sclerosis patients and formed a possible signature.

Between the trimmed V and J ends, which lost 0 bases and 1 base, there was a span of 12 bases. The CDR3 consists of 15 residues. From germline, CDR1 is DFQATT and CDR2 SNEGSKA (reference sequence). The cDNA was generated by 5'RACE with 10-nucleotide random UMIs. TCRdb re-called the 5' RACE reads with MiXCR, one entry per CDR3 protein. The repertoire holds about 74,000 distinct CDR3 sequences, with 4% to 6% as singletons. This clonotype was recorded at least ten times. Antigen: not known. This TCR was recovered from a young man with multiple sclerosis. The sequencing sample was made of PBMCs. The V gene is TRBV20-1, the J gene TRBJ1-1; D is undetermined. In DNA form, the CDR3 reads TGCAGTGCTAGAGATAAGCCTATCAAGAACACTGAAGCTTTCTTT. Translated: CSARDKPIKNTEAFF.